Listed here are 24 T cell receptor beta chains from one sample, sequenced in a study of breast tumors, draining lymph nodes, adjacent tissues. In TCRdb, the multiplex PCR reads were re-called with MiXCR into one record per CDR3 protein. The sample lists approximately 200,000 distinct CDR3 sequences; 25% to 40% were seen once. Samples came from axillary lymph nodes draining the breast cancer. The material sequenced was axillary lymph node tissue. Receptors were obtained from a female donor with breast cancer. Some clones in this sample may be carry-over from other donors' samples.

This clonotype has a count of ten or more. The chain joins TRBV7-9 to TRBJ2-1, with D tentatively TRBD2 (5 bases). The CDR3 is 17 amino acids. Deletions cut 5 bases from V and 0 bases from J, with 17 bases between. The germline gives CDR1 SEHNR, CDR2 FQNEAQ (reference sequence). The CDR3 coding sequence is TGTGCCAGCAGCATCCCCGTCTCGGGGAGCTCCTACAATGAGCAGTTCTTC. Protein: CASSIPVSGSSYNEQFF.

This clonotype was picked up many times. V gene TRBV19 combines with J gene TRBJ2-5; 7 nucleotides align to TRBD1. CDR1 LNHDA and CDR2 SQIVND come from the germline V gene (reference sequence). J gave up 2 bases and V 3 bases, and 33 bases lay outside the gene matches. CDR3 length equals 24 residues. CDR3 bases: TGTGCCAGTAGTATTTGGCTGCGGACCCTAATGGCAAACCGGGACAGTGAACCTCAAGAGACCCAGTACTTC. Its translation: CASSIWLRTLMANRDSEPQETQYF.

This chain joins TRBV7-2 and TRBJ1-2; weak D call: TRBD1 (5 bases). The CDR3 is made up of 14 amino acids. The V gene's germline CDR1 is SGHTA and CDR2 FQGNSA. The V end lost 1 base, the J end lost 3 bases, and 9 bases lay between the germline ends. CDR3 in amino acids: CASSLDQGDYGYTF. The CDR3 DNA follows: TGTGCCAGCAGCTTAGATCAGGGCGACTATGGCTACACCTTC. The full variable domain, its missing parts supplied by reference TRBV7-2 and TRBJ1-2, is GAGVSQSPSNKVTEKGKDVELRCDPISGHTALYWYRQSLGQGLEFLIYFQGNSAPDKSGLPSDRFSAERTGGSVSTLTIQRTQQEDSAVYLCASSLDQGDYGYTFGSGTRLTVV.

This clonotype appeared many times. This CDR3 is CASSLGGQGSGTQYF. CDR3 sequence (DNA): TGTGCCAGCAGCTTAGGGGGACAGGGTTCAGGGACCCAGTACTTC. The gene calls are TRBV7-2 and TRBJ2-5; 9 nucleotides align to TRBD1. Looked up from germline, CDR1 is SGHTA and CDR2 is FQGNSA. This CDR3 region has 15 residues. The trim removed 1 base at V and 7 bases at J, leaving 7 bases unmatched.

This clonotype was detected many times. The gene calls are TRBV24-1 and TRBJ2-2; the D call may be TRBD1 or TRBD2 (5 bases each). This CDR3 is 15 amino acids long. Looked up from germline, CDR1 is KGHDR and CDR2 is SFDVKD. The V end was cut by 2 bases, the J end by 6 bases, with 12 bases between. CDR3 coding DNA: TGTGCCACCAGTGATTCCAGGCTGGGGGCCGGGGAGCTGTTTTTT. Translated: CATSDSRLGAGELFF.

The V call is TRBV6-4, the J call TRBJ1-2; TRBD1 matches at 10 bases. With 7 bases clipped from V and 7 bases from J, the junction kept 12 bases outside the gene matches. Germline assignment: CDR1 MRHNA and CDR2 SNTAGT. This CDR3 region has 15 residues. Here the CDR3 reads CASTPGTGVMGGYTF. The CDR3 DNA sequence: TGTGCCAGCACTCCCGGGACAGGGGTGATGGGTGGCTACACCTTC.

A remark on this clonotype: A read error is possible here, since a much larger clone lies one base away. V usage is TRBV18 and J usage is TRBJ2-7, with a weak D call TRBD1 (6 bases). This CDR3 is 15 amino acids long. CDR1 KGHSH and CDR2 LQKENI come from the germline V gene. The CDR3 spells CAGSPPQGLAYEQYF. CDR3 coding DNA: TGTGCCGGCTCACCACCACAGGGCCTGGCCTACGAGCAGTACTTC.

This clonotype was found many times. The chain carries TRBV2 and TRBJ2-5; D gene unclear. Between the trimmed V and J ends, which lost 11 bases and 5 bases, there was a span of 12 bases. This CDR3 contains 11 residues. The germline V gene has CDR1 SNHLY and CDR2 FYNNEI. CDR3 sequence reads: CAGRVEETQYF. The CDR3 coding sequence is TGTGCCGGCCGAGTGGAGGAGACCCAGTACTTC. Filled out from reference TRBV2 and TRBJ2-5, the complete variable domain reads EPEVTQTPSHQVTQMGQEVILRCVPISNHLYFYWYRQILGQKVEFLVSFYNNEISEKSEIFDDQFSVERPDGSNFTLKIRSTKLEDSAMYFCAGRVEETQYFGPGTRLLVL.

This clonotype was counted only a few times. This clone may be a read error of a much larger clone one base away. The chain couples TRBV14 to TRBJ1-2, with D possibly being TRBD1 (5 bases). CDR3 length: 12 amino acids. Germline V CDR1 and CDR2: SGHDN, FVKESK. The V end was cut by 3 bases, the J end by 7 bases, with 9 bases between. The CDR3 sequence is CASSHCRVGYTF. CDR3 nucleotides: TGTGCCAGCAGCCACTGCAGGGTTGGCTACACCTTC.

This clonotype was recorded at least ten times. This chain joins TRBV9 and TRBJ2-6; 9 bases are shared with TRBD1. This CDR3 spans 17 amino acids. The V and J ends lost 2 bases and 2 bases, in that order; junction bases with no gene match: 5. Per the germline V gene, CDR1 is SGDLS and CDR2 is YYNGEE. DNA of the CDR3: TGTGCCAGCAGCGTCGGGACAGGGTTTGCTGGGGCCAACGTCCTGACTTTC. Its protein is CASSVGTGFAGANVLTF.

This clonotype was recorded at least ten times. This chain links TRBV7-8 with TRBJ1-4; a weak D match, TRBD1 (6 bases). Germline V gene lookup returns CDR1 SGHVS and CDR2 FQNEAQ. CDR3 length equals 16 residues. V lost 4 bases and J 5 bases, leaving 17 bases between the germline ends. The CDR3 region is CASSSTSTGINEKLFF. The CDR3 coding sequence is TGTGCCAGCAGCTCAACCTCGACAGGAATAAATGAAAAACTGTTTTTT.

This clonotype was found a few times. The chain employs TRBV7-2 and TRBJ1-3, with a weak D call TRBD1 (5 bases). CDR3 size: 14 residues. Trimming took off 6 bases at V and 0 bases at J, with 9 bases between the two ends. Per germline, CDR1 SGHTA and CDR2 FQGNSA. In nucleotides, the CDR3 is TGTGCCAGCAGGGGAAGGGGCTCTGGAAACACCATATATTTT. It is translated as CASRGRGSGNTIYF.

This clonotype was seen ten or more times. The CDR3 sequence: CASSPTDIANTGELFF. The CDR3 DNA follows: TGTGCCAGCAGTCCCACGGACATAGCGAACACCGGGGAGCTGTTTTTT. The chain is built from TRBV12-3 or TRBV12-4 and TRBJ2-2, with a possible D match to TRBD1 (5 bases). Trimming stripped 5 bases from V and 0 bases from J, with 13 bases between. The CDR3 is 16 residues long.

The V and J genes are TRBV27 and TRBJ2-1; D is undetermined. V lost 6 bases and J lost 4, with 10 bases in between. Germline-derived CDR1 and CDR2 are MNHEY and SMNVEV (reference sequence). The CDR3 consists of 13 residues. CDR3 sequence: CASSSTPYNEQFF. The CDR3 bases are TGTGCCAGCAGCTCAACACCTTACAATGAGCAGTTCTTC.

This clonotype was counted at least ten times. V and J are TRBV7-8 and TRBJ1-2, with TRBD1 identical over 8 bases. This CDR3 spans 14 amino acids. Germline V gives CDR1 SGHVS, CDR2 FQNEAQ. With 5 bases clipped from V and 10 bases from J, the junction kept 12 bases outside the gene matches. The CDR3 region has the DNA TGTGCCAGCAGCCTCCAGGGGGCGGCGGGGGTCTACACCTTC. Translated: CASSLQGAAGVYTF.

The J gene is TRBJ2-5, the V gene TRBV10-3, with 11 bases identical to TRBD2. This CDR3 is 15 amino acids long. V lost 5 bases, J lost 9 bases, and 11 bases stayed unmatched. Germline assignment: CDR1 ENHRY and CDR2 SYGVKD. Here the CDR3 DNA reads TGTGCCATCAGTCCGACTAGCGGGGTCGGGGGGGCCCAGTACTTC. It translates to CAISPTSGVGGAQYF.

On this clonotype itself: This may arise from a read error, as a much more abundant clone is one base away. The genes are TRBV6-5 and TRBJ2-3; D possibly matches TRBD1 or TRBD2 (6 bases each). Germline lookup yields CDR1 MNHEY and CDR2 SVGAGI. The CDR3 loop spans 12 amino acids. Here the CDR3 DNA reads TGTGCCAGCAGCTCCGAGGGGGGTACGCGGTATTTT. This sequence encodes CASSSEGGTRYF.

This clonotype has at least ten counts. V is TRBV5-1 and J is TRBJ2-3; D is ambiguous. The CDR3 runs to 15 residues. V was pared by 4 bases and J by 2 bases, with 14 bases between. CDR1 SGHRS and CDR2 YFSETQ come from the germline V gene. The chain's CDR3 is CASSLQGSYTDTQYF. CDR3 coding DNA: TGCGCCAGCAGCCTCCAAGGCTCCTACACAGATACGCAGTATTTT.

This clonotype appeared many times. The chain couples TRBV7-3 to TRBJ2-5, with 8 nucleotides matching TRBD1. This CDR3 has 14 residues. Germline V gene lookup returns CDR1 SGHTA and CDR2 FQGTGA. The trim removed 5 bases at V and 1 base at J, leaving 3 bases unmatched. DNA for the CDR3: TGTGCCAGCAGCGTCACAGGGGGCCAAGAGACCCAGTACTTC. Translation: CASSVTGGQETQYF.

Concerning this clonotype: Here the CDR3 omits its conserved ending phenylalanine or tryptophan, so a read error is the likely source. V gene TRBV9 combines with J gene TRBJ1-2; TRBD1 agrees at 7 bases. Trimming cost V 4 bases and J 3 bases; bases outside gene matches: 3. This CDR3 is 13 amino acids long. In germline, CDR1 is SGDLS, CDR2 YYNGEE. The CDR3 here is CASSPGTDYGYTS. CDR3 in DNA: TGTGCCAGCAGCCCAGGGACAGACTATGGCTACACCTCC.

J is TRBJ2-1 and V is TRBV6-1; tentatively, D is TRBD1 (6 bases). This CDR3 is 16 amino acids long. V was clipped by 3 bases and J by 1 base, with 13 bases between them. Germline V CDR1 and CDR2: MNHNS, SASEGT. The CDR3 is CASSEMGAGSYNEQFF. The CDR3 DNA reads TGTGCCAGCAGTGAGATGGGGGCCGGGTCCTACAATGAGCAGTTCTTC.

The chain recombines TRBV7-9 with TRBJ2-1, with no clear D. Germline-derived CDR1 and CDR2 are SEHNR and FQNEAQ (reference sequence). CDR3 length: 13 amino acids. V was cut by 5 bases and J by 7 bases, with 12 bases left in between. The CDR3 region is CASSHPNSNEQFF. Here the CDR3 DNA reads TGTGCCAGCAGCCATCCTAACTCGAATGAGCAGTTCTTC.

A note on this clonotype: This clone may be a read error of a much larger clone one base away. The gene calls are TRBV6-2 or TRBV6-3 and TRBJ1-6; D gene unclear. V dropped 4 bases and J dropped 8 bases, with 18 bases sitting between them. CDR1 and CDR2 (germline): MNHEY, SVGEGT. The CDR3 sequence is 16 residues long. As DNA, the CDR3 is TGTGCCAGCAGTTCCCCCGACGCCAAGGGTTATTCACCCCTCCACTTT. Its translation: CASSSPDAKGYSPLHF.

This clonotype was recorded at least ten times. The chain combines TRBV5-1 with TRBJ2-7; TRBD1 matches at 7 bases. Per the germline V gene, CDR1 is SGHRS and CDR2 is YFSETQ. The length of the CDR3 is 15 residues. Trimming at V came to 0 bases and at J to 5 bases, leaving 8 bases not matched to a gene. Here the CDR3 reads CASSLEGRGSNEQYF. The CDR3 bases are TGCGCCAGCAGCTTGGAGGGCAGGGGGTCGAACGAGCAGTACTTC.